One sample yielded the 32 T cell receptor beta chains listed below, sequenced in a study of a mutant IDH1 vaccine in newly diagnosed glioma (dated by TCRdb to the early 2020s). The sample's time point, from its label and the paper: week 23, last vaccination. A 20-mer mutant IDH1 peptide at 300 micrograms in Montanide made up each vaccine dose, which was injected subcutaneously together with topical imiquimod. Library preparation used the immunoSEQ multiplex PCR assay. TCRdb took over this immuneACCESS table, retaining in-frame rearrangements with V and J assigned. Such tables are incomplete; in checked studies, under half of the missing clones stem from an unresolved V gene, and the remainder is unexplained. In this sample the table shows around 56,000 clones, 80% to 85% of which occur a single time. The leading ten clones occupy 7.5% to 10% of the sample. These TCRs' antigens remain unknown. Sample: PBMCs, taken from a glioma patient whose treatment included an IDH1 peptide vaccine. The receptors stem from a woman between 40 and 50 years old with glioma. Some clones in this sample may be carry-over from other donors' samples.

The CDR3 is CASSDGGEATGELFF. As DNA, the CDR3 is TGTGCCAGCAGTGACGGGGGGGAGGCCACCGGGGAGCTGTTTTTT. This sequence joins TRBV2 and TRBJ2-2, with 8 nucleotides matching TRBD2. With V trimmed by 3 bases and J by 4 bases, 4 bases remained unmatched. This CDR3 comprises 15 residues. CDR1 is SNHLY, CDR2 FYNNEI, per germline.

V usage is TRBV6-1 and J usage is TRBJ1-5; D gene uncertain. Germline V gene data show CDR1 as MNHNS and CDR2 as SASEGT. The CDR3 spans 12 residues. V was cut by 10 bases and J by 2 bases, with 9 bases left in between. The CDR3 reads CATAGGNQPQHF. CDR3 nucleotide sequence: TGTGCCACAGCGGGTGGCAATCAGCCCCAGCATTTT.

This chain links TRBV2 with TRBJ2-2; 9 bases are a match to TRBD2. The germline V gene has CDR1 SNHLY and CDR2 FYNNEI. V lost 8 bases and J lost 3; bases outside the gene matches: 4. The CDR3 spans 14 residues. As DNA, the CDR3 is TGTGCCAGCGCGGGGGGGGCGCACACCGGGGAGCTGTTTTTT. This gives the protein CASAGGAHTGELFF.

V gene TRBV10-3 combines with J gene TRBJ1-1, with 7 bases identical to TRBD1. The CDR3 covers 13 residues. Trimming removed 5 bases from V and 5 bases from J; junction bases left unmatched: 5. Germline values: CDR1 ENHRY, CDR2 SYGVKD. CDR3 residues: CAISQGGGTEAFF. The CDR3 DNA sequence: TGTGCCATCAGTCAGGGGGGAGGGACTGAAGCTTTCTTT.

The rearrangement links TRBV30 to TRBJ1-6, with D possibly matching TRBD1 (5 bases). The germline gives CDR1 GTSNPN, CDR2 SVGIG (reference sequence). The CDR3 is made up of 12 amino acids. Trimming left V 4 bases short and J 7 bases short, with 8 bases between. DNA of the CDR3: TGTGCCTGGAACCAGGGAAATTCACCCCTCCACTTT. Encoded protein: CAWNQGNSPLHF.

The V gene is TRBV6-1, the J gene TRBJ1-2; D is undetermined. The V end was cut by 6 bases, the J end by 6 bases, with 11 bases between. Germline CDR1 reads MNHNS; CDR2 reads SASEGT. The length of the CDR3 is 12 residues. The CDR3 reads CASRGQTDGYTF. The CDR3 DNA reads TGTGCCAGCAGGGGCCAAACGGATGGCTACACCTTC.

The gene calls are TRBV11-2 and TRBJ1-1; D is unresolved. The CDR3 spans 14 residues. V shed 2 bases and J shed 1 base, with 8 bases lying between them. Germline assignment: CDR1 SGHAT and CDR2 FQNNGV. The CDR3 nucleotides are TGTGCCAGCAGCTTAAGGACCGCGAACACTGAAGCTTTCTTT. Protein sequence: CASSLRTANTEAFF. Complete variable domain (other parts from reference TRBV11-2 and TRBJ1-1): EAGVAQSPRYKIIEKRQSVAFWCNPISGHATLYWYQQILGQGPKLLIQFQNNGVVDDSQLPKDRFSAERLKGVDSTLKIQPAKLEDSAVYLCASSLRTANTEAFFGQGTRLTVV.

This clone was observed a single time. This chain uses TRBV6-5 with TRBJ1-1, with D possibly being TRBD1 (6 bases). Trimming took off 8 bases at V and 6 bases at J, with 22 bases between the two ends. The CDR3 is made up of 15 amino acids. Looked up from germline, CDR1 is MNHEY and CDR2 is SVGAGI. In DNA form, the CDR3 reads TGTGCCAGCGTTCGAGGGACACAGGCTCACGCTGAAGCTTTCTTT. This sequence encodes CASVRGTQAHAEAFF.

This clone was picked up a small number of times. This sequence joins TRBV7-2 and TRBJ1-4; D not certain. V lost 5 bases and J lost 7, with 8 bases in between. The germline gives CDR1 SGHTA, CDR2 FQGNSA. This CDR3 is built from 12 residues. The CDR3 DNA reads as TGTGCCAGCAGCCCCCAGAGTGAAAAACTGTTTTTT. This translates into CASSPQSEKLFF. The complete variable domain, with remaining parts taken from reference TRBV7-2 and TRBJ1-4, reads GAGVSQSPSNKVTEKGKDVELRCDPISGHTALYWYRQSLGQGLEFLIYFQGNSAPDKSGLPSDRFSAERTGGSVSTLTIQRTQQEDSAVYLCASSPQSEKLFFGSGTQLSVL.

The chain links TRBV6-5 to TRBJ1-2; D may be TRBD1 (5 bases). There are 13 residues in the CDR3. The germline CDR1 and CDR2 sequences are MNHEY and SVGAGI. V was clipped by 4 bases and J by 3 bases, with 9 bases between them. CDR3 region: CASSWGTYYGYTF. Written as DNA, the CDR3 is TGTGCCAGCAGTTGGGGGACGTACTATGGCTACACCTTC.

The chain links TRBV19 to TRBJ1-1; D call uncertain. Germline CDR1 reads LNHDA; CDR2 reads SQIVND (reference sequence). Trimming left V 1 base short and J 1 base short, with 4 bases between. The CDR3 consists of 13 residues. CDR3 sequence reads: CASSIGRNTEAFF. DNA of the CDR3: TGTGCCAGTAGTATAGGGCGGAACACTGAAGCTTTCTTT.

This chain joins TRBV2 and TRBJ2-4; 8 bases map to TRBD2. Looked up from germline, CDR1 is SNHLY and CDR2 is FYNNEI. The CDR3 contains 14 residues. J gave up 3 bases and V 8 bases, and 6 bases lay outside the gene matches. The CDR3 loop reads CASRGGTGKNIQYF. CDR3 coding DNA: TGTGCCAGCCGGGGGGGTACGGGCAAAAACATTCAGTACTTC.

The chain combines TRBV19 with TRBJ1-5; no clear D. CDR1 and CDR2 (germline): LNHDA, SQIVND (reference sequence). The CDR3 extends over 12 amino acids. V lost 3 bases and J 3 bases, leaving 3 bases between the germline ends. CDR3 residues: CASSMANQPQHF. The CDR3 region has the DNA TGTGCCAGTAGTATGGCCAATCAGCCCCAGCATTTT.

This chain uses TRBV6-5 with TRBJ1-1; D is possibly TRBD1 (5 bases). Germline CDR1 is MNHEY and CDR2 is SVGAGI. Trimming left V 4 bases short and J 8 bases short, with 8 bases between. The CDR3 is 11 residues long. DNA for the CDR3: TGTGCCAGCAGTTGGAGGACAGAAGCTTTCTTT. Translated, it gives CASSWRTEAFF.

V gene TRBV11-2 combines with J gene TRBJ2-2; D not resolved. Trimming stripped 3 bases from V and 4 bases from J, with 9 bases between. From germline, CDR1 is SGHAT and CDR2 FQNNGV. The CDR3 covers 14 residues. The CDR3 spells CASSLGRITGELFF. The DNA for the CDR3 is TGTGCCAGCAGCTTGGGCAGAATCACCGGGGAGCTGTTTTTT.

Here the CDR3 reads CASSEPGFRGDEQYF. The CDR3 DNA follows: TGCGCCAGCAGTGAGCCAGGGTTTAGAGGGGACGAGCAGTACTTC. This chain joins TRBV10-2 and TRBJ2-7; TRBD1 or TRBD2 may be the D gene (5 bases each). V shed 2 bases and J shed 5 bases, with 16 bases lying between them. Germline values: CDR1 WSHSY, CDR2 SAAADI. The CDR3 length is 15 residues.

CDR3 protein: CASSLSAGGDTGELFF. The CDR3 DNA sequence: TGTGCCAGCAGTTTATCGGCAGGGGGCGACACCGGGGAGCTGTTTTTT. The chain joins TRBV27 to TRBJ2-2, with 8 bases that match TRBD1. There are 16 residues in the CDR3. In germline, CDR1 is MNHEY, CDR2 SMNVEV (reference sequence). V shed 0 bases, J shed 3 bases, and the junction held 3 bases outside the gene matches.

The rearrangement links TRBV7-2 to TRBJ1-1; 7 bases align to TRBD1. Germline trimming cut 4 bases from V and 11 bases from J; bases unmatched to any gene: 16. From germline, CDR1 is SGHTA and CDR2 FQGNSA. This CDR3 comprises 15 residues. The CDR3 reads CASSSLPGGIVWAFF. The CDR3 nucleotides read TGTGCCAGCAGCTCCCTACCAGGGGGGATTGTGTGGGCTTTCTTT.

The chain has TRBV27 and TRBJ2-4, with a possible D match to TRBD2 (6 bases). This CDR3 region has 16 residues. Germline loops: CDR1 MNHEY, CDR2 SMNVEV (reference sequence). V shed 2 bases and J shed 0 bases, with 11 bases lying between them. CDR3 in DNA: TGTGCCAGCAGTTTAGGGAGGACATTAGCCAAAAACATTCAGTACTTC. This encodes CASSLGRTLAKNIQYF.

V usage is TRBV9 and J usage is TRBJ2-3; D is unresolved. Per germline, CDR1 SGDLS and CDR2 YYNGEE. There are 16 residues in the CDR3. Deletions cut 4 bases from V and 3 bases from J, with 18 bases between. The CDR3 nucleotides are TGTGCCAGCAGCCCCCATCGCCCGGGTCGAACAGATACGCAGTATTTT. Residues: CASSPHRPGRTDTQYF.

The chain has TRBV13 and TRBJ2-1, with D possibly TRBD2 on 6 matching bases. V dropped 5 bases and J dropped 4 bases, with 21 bases sitting between them. The CDR3 spans 17 residues. Germline V CDR1 and CDR2: PRHDT, FYEKMQ (reference sequence). CDR3 protein: CASSQTRGPSVYNEQFF. The CDR3 DNA follows: TGTGCCAGCAGCCAAACAAGAGGACCTAGCGTATACAATGAGCAGTTCTTC.

Concerning this clone itself: One junction end does not reproduce the germline sequence, and a read error may be involved. V is TRBV7-7 and J is TRBJ1-1, with a weak D call TRBD1 (5 bases). CDR1 is SSHAT and CDR2 is FNYEAQ in the germline V gene (reference sequence). This CDR3 comprises 13 residues. CDR3 region: CASSTTEGTEAFF. The CDR3 DNA is TGTGCTAGCAGCACGACAGAGGGCACTGAAGCTTTCTTT. Together with reference TRBV7-7 and TRBJ1-1, the CDR3 gives the full variable domain: GAGVSQSPRYKVTKRGQDVTLRCDPISSHATLYWYQQALGQGPEFLTYFNYEAQPDKSGLPSDRFSAERPEGSISTLTIQRTEQRDSAMYRCASSTTEGTEAFFGQGTRLTVV.

This clone came up a few times. The chain carries TRBV30 and TRBJ2-2; maybe TRBD2 (6 bases). The CDR3 contains 14 residues. Trimming left V 1 base short and J 6 bases short, with 12 bases between. Per the germline V gene, CDR1 is GTSNPN and CDR2 is SVGIG (reference sequence). The CDR3 nucleotides read TGTGCCTGGAGTGCCCGACTAGGTTCCGGGGAGCTGTTTTTT. This encodes CAWSARLGSGELFF.

V gene TRBV4-2 combines with J gene TRBJ1-3; no definite D call. V shed 0 bases and J shed 4 bases, with 4 bases lying between them. Germline V gives CDR1 LGHNA, CDR2 YNFKEQ. The CDR3 has 13 residues. The CDR3 DNA sequence: TGTGCCAGCAGCCAAGAACGGGGAAACACCATATATTTT. Protein: CASSQERGNTIYF.

The chain has TRBV7-6 and TRBJ2-7; D is uncertain. Germline lookup yields CDR1 SGHVS and CDR2 FNYEAQ. This CDR3 is built from 12 residues. V lost 1 base and J lost 3, with 4 bases in between. CDR3 loop: CASSLGDYEQYF. The CDR3 nucleotides read TGTGCCAGCAGCTTAGGGGACTACGAGCAGTACTTC.

This clone was seen a handful of times. V and J are TRBV18 and TRBJ1-2; D not certain. Trimming cost V 6 bases and J 4 bases, with 18 bases left between them. The CDR3 runs to 15 residues. Germline loops: CDR1 KGHSH, CDR2 LQKENI. The CDR3 spells CASSPDMLSAYGYTF. For the CDR3, the DNA is TGTGCCAGCTCCCCCGATATGCTTTCCGCCTATGGCTACACCTTC.

The V and J genes are TRBV10-3 and TRBJ2-5; possible D gene TRBD2, 5 bases. Looked up from germline, CDR1 is ENHRY and CDR2 is SYGVKD. Trimming removed 2 bases at V and 4 bases at J, with 8 bases between. The CDR3 is 13 amino acids. The CDR3 loop reads CAISEVGRETQYF. The CDR3 bases are TGTGCCATCAGTGAGGTAGGGAGAGAGACCCAGTACTTC.

The J gene is TRBJ2-1, the V gene TRBV6-5; 8 nucleotides align to TRBD1. The CDR3 consists of 14 residues. Germline-derived CDR1 and CDR2 are MNHEY and SVGAGI. V gave up 6 bases and J gave up 4 bases; unmatched junction bases: 5. CDR3 sequence: CASRRQGLYNEQFF. The CDR3 coding sequence is TGTGCCAGCAGGCGACAGGGGCTATACAATGAGCAGTTCTTC.

V gene TRBV5-1 combines with J gene TRBJ2-5, with unresolved D. The CDR3 totals 16 residues. Between the trimmed V and J ends, which lost 4 bases and 0 bases, there was a span of 16 bases. Germline V gene lookup returns CDR1 SGHRS and CDR2 YFSETQ. The CDR3 here is CASSTTQGTYQETQYF. The CDR3 bases are TGCGCCAGCAGCACCACTCAAGGCACGTACCAAGAGACCCAGTACTTC.

The rearrangement links TRBV4-1 to TRBJ1-5; D call uncertain. V lost 1 base to trimming and J lost 0 bases, with 16 bases between them. The CDR3 covers 18 residues. Germline V gene lookup returns CDR1 MGHRA and CDR2 YSYEKL. Here the CDR3 DNA reads TGCGCCAGCAGCCAAGGGTCTGGAGGCAATCCTAGCAATCAGCCCCAGCATTTT. As protein: CASSQGSGGNPSNQPQHF.

The V gene is TRBV5-1, the J gene TRBJ2-2, with 9 bases aligning to TRBD2. This CDR3 has 16 amino acids. Germline V lookup: CDR1 SGHRS, CDR2 YFSETQ. Trimming removed 0 bases from V and 3 bases from J; junction bases left unmatched: 3. Here the CDR3 reads CASSLVPSGDTGELFF. The CDR3 DNA follows: TGCGCCAGCAGCTTGGTTCCTAGCGGGGACACCGGGGAGCTGTTTTTT.

The chain recombines TRBV30 with TRBJ2-7; D is unresolved. The CDR3 has 12 residues. Trimming stripped 4 bases from V and 0 bases from J, with 7 bases between. Germline loops: CDR1 GTSNPN, CDR2 SVGIG (reference sequence). CDR3 loop: CAWKGGSYEQYF. CDR3 nucleotides: TGTGCCTGGAAGGGCGGCTCCTACGAGCAGTACTTC.